This T cell receptor (beta chain) was sequenced for a study of CD8+ T cells in alopecia areata. Indicated treatment: oral pan-JAK inhibitor, 5-10 mg twice daily. Both peripheral blood and punch biopsies of lesional scalp skin were obtained from patients who had alopecia areata. cDNA reverse transcribed from extracted RNA served as the sequencing template. TCRdb's table, derived via immunoSEQ multiplex PCR, lists solely in-frame clones and lacks some. The sample includes under 25,000 clones, about 63% of them seen just once. The material sequenced was skin, taken at week 4, from a patient treated with tofacitinib. The clonotype comes from a human donor with alopecia areata.

The CDR3 here is CATTGTNYGYTF. DNA for the CDR3: TGTGCCACGACAGGGACTAACTATGGCTACACCTTC. The chain has TRBV9 and TRBJ1-2, with 7 positions matching TRBD1. The CDR3 contains 12 residues. Germline V gene sequence: CDR1 SGDLS, CDR2 YYNGEE. The J segment lost 0 bases and the V segment lost 9 bases, leaving 2 bases of the junction unmatched.